Following are 23 T cell receptor beta chains from one sample sequenced in a study of high-grade serous ovarian cancer treatment subgroups. The tumor samples were collected prior to definitive surgery or chemotherapy. Only in-frame clones appear in the TCRdb table, and some are missing; sequencing was by immunoSEQ multiplex PCR. The sample lists several thousand clones; approximately 72% were seen once. Sequenced: tumor tissue. These receptors were taken from a human donor with high-grade serous ovarian cancer.

The chain recombines TRBV6-1 with TRBJ1-5; D not certain. The CDR3 runs 13 residues. Looked up from germline, CDR1 is MNHNS and CDR2 is SASEGT. V was cut by 4 bases and J by 5 bases, with 9 bases left in between. This chain's CDR3 is CASSGAIYQPQHF. CDR3 DNA sequence: TGTGCCAGCAGTGGGGCCATCTATCAGCCCCAGCATTTT.

The chain carries TRBV28 and TRBJ2-1, with D perhaps TRBD2 (7 bases). CDR3 length equals 17 residues. CDR1 is MDHEN and CDR2 is SYDVKM in the germline V gene. The V end lost 6 bases, the J end lost 3 bases, and 21 bases lay between the germline ends. The CDR3 protein is CASSPSAGAGDYNEQFF. The CDR3 DNA reads as TGTGCCAGCAGCCCTTCCGCGGGGGCGGGTGACTACAATGAGCAGTTCTTC.

The V call is TRBV18, the J call TRBJ2-5, with 7 nucleotides matching TRBD1. The CDR3 consists of 14 residues. V trimming: 3 bases; J trimming: 2 bases; junction bases outside the gene matches: 3. CDR1 and CDR2 (germline): KGHSH, LQKENI. The CDR3 sequence: CASSPNRGQETQYF. In nucleotides, the CDR3 is TGTGCCAGCTCACCGAACAGGGGACAAGAGACCCAGTACTTC.

The chain combines TRBV18 with TRBJ2-7; 13 bases match TRBD2. This CDR3 is built from 17 residues. Per germline, CDR1 KGHSH and CDR2 LQKENI. V shed 2 bases, J shed 2 bases, and the junction held 6 bases outside the gene matches. The DNA for the CDR3 is TGTGCCAGCTCACCAGAGACTAGCGGGGGGTGGGCCTACGAGCAGTACTTC. It specifies CASSPETSGGWAYEQYF.

This chain joins TRBV7-2 and TRBJ2-1; no clear D. The CDR3 totals 15 residues. Trimming left V 1 base short and J 7 bases short, with 14 bases between. Germline CDR1 reads SGHTA; CDR2 reads FQGNSA. The CDR3 bases are TGTGCCAGCAGCTTAGGAGTCCTCCCTGGGAATGAGCAGTTCTTC. Translated: CASSLGVLPGNEQFF.

The rearrangement uses TRBV2 and TRBJ2-7; the match to TRBD1 covers 9 bases. CDR1 and CDR2 (germline): SNHLY, FYNNEI. With V trimmed by 9 bases and J by 3 bases, 9 bases remained unmatched. This CDR3 is built from 14 residues. This chain's CDR3 is CASRTGQGYYEQYF. The CDR3 nucleotides read TGTGCCAGTAGGACGGGACAGGGCTACTACGAGCAGTACTTC.

J is TRBJ2-1 and V is TRBV2; 9 bases are a match to TRBD1. This CDR3 spans 15 amino acids. From germline, CDR1 is SNHLY and CDR2 FYNNEI. Trimming took 3 bases from V and 4 from J; bases not matched to a gene: 4. The CDR3: CASSDTGGFYNEQFF. DNA for the CDR3: TGTGCCAGCAGTGATACAGGGGGCTTTTACAATGAGCAGTTCTTC. The variable domain in full, with the rest retrieved from reference TRBV2 and TRBJ2-1, is EPEVTQTPSHQVTQMGQEVILRCVPISNHLYFYWYRQILGQKVEFLVSFYNNEISEKSEIFDDQFSVERPDGSNFTLKIRSTKLEDSAMYFCASSDTGGFYNEQFFGPGTRLTVL.

The chain is built from TRBV30 and TRBJ1-1, with D perhaps matching TRBD1 (6 bases). V was clipped by 5 bases and J by 0 bases, with 13 bases between them. CDR1 GTSNPN and CDR2 SVGIG come from the germline V gene (reference sequence). The CDR3 runs to 14 residues. The chain's CDR3 is CAWAYRAMNTEAFF. DNA for the CDR3: TGTGCCTGGGCCTACAGGGCCATGAACACTGAAGCTTTCTTT.

This rearrangement joins TRBV5-4 to TRBJ1-1, with TRBD1 matching 9 bases. There are 16 residues in the CDR3. After removal of 5 bases from V and 0 bases from J, the junction contained 8 bases not matched to a gene. Per germline, CDR1 SGHNT and CDR2 YYREEE (reference sequence). The CDR3 sequence: CASSPGRDRVNTEAFF. The CDR3 DNA reads TGTGCCAGCAGTCCGGGCCGGGACAGGGTGAACACTGAAGCTTTCTTT.

The chain links TRBV9 to TRBJ2-3; D not resolved. V was shortened by 0 bases and J by 6 bases, with 8 bases between the two germline ends. CDR3 length equals 13 residues. Germline-derived CDR1 and CDR2 are SGDLS and YYNGEE. The CDR3 protein is CASSVDGTDTQYF. The CDR3 coding sequence is TGTGCCAGCAGCGTAGACGGAACCGATACGCAGTATTTT.

The chain uses TRBV6-5 and TRBJ2-1; TRBD2 matches at 9 bases. This CDR3 region has 14 residues. CDR1 is MNHEY and CDR2 is SVGAGI in the germline V gene. Trimming at V came to 6 bases and at J to 2 bases, leaving 2 bases not matched to a gene. This CDR3 reads CASRRGGAYNEQFF. CDR3 DNA: TGTGCCAGCAGACGCGGGGGGGCCTACAATGAGCAGTTCTTC.

This chain links TRBV29-1 with TRBJ1-2; D remains unclear. With 5 bases removed from V and 8 bases from J, the gap between germline ends came to 15 bases. Germline V CDR1 and CDR2: SQVTM, ANQGSEA. The CDR3 is made up of 12 amino acids. The CDR3 loop is CSVIKGKGGYTF. For the CDR3, the DNA is TGCAGCGTTATAAAGGGTAAAGGGGGCTACACCTTC.

This clone showed up just a few times. V usage is TRBV11-3 and J usage is TRBJ2-2; D gene ambiguous. Trimming pared 8 bases from V and 3 bases from J, leaving 13 bases between. This CDR3 spans 14 amino acids. Per the germline V gene, CDR1 is SGHNT and CDR2 is YENEEA. The CDR3 loop reads CASRLGIDTGELFF. The DNA for the CDR3 is TGTGCCAGCCGGCTGGGGATCGACACCGGGGAGCTGTTTTTT.

The gene calls are TRBV15 and TRBJ2-2; D unclear. From germline, CDR1 is LNHNV and CDR2 YYDKDF (reference sequence). CDR3 length equals 14 residues. V gave up 4 bases and J gave up 3 bases, with 9 bases separating them. The CDR3 region is CATSMRSDTGELFF. The CDR3 DNA reads TGTGCCACCAGCATGCGCTCGGACACCGGGGAGCTGTTTTTT.

The chain couples TRBV2 to TRBJ2-3; TRBD1 matches 9 bases. Germline lookup yields CDR1 SNHLY and CDR2 FYNNEI. Unmatched junction bases numbered 11, after V lost 5 bases and J lost 2 bases. CDR3 length: 17 residues. CDR3 bases: TGTGCCAGCAGTACTGTCCCGGGACAGGGAATCACAGATACGCAGTATTTT. Translated: CASSTVPGQGITDTQYF.

The rearrangement links TRBV19 to TRBJ1-1, with 7 bases fitting TRBD1. The CDR3 contains 14 residues. Germline V lookup: CDR1 LNHDA, CDR2 SQIVND (reference sequence). V dropped 3 bases and J dropped 5; count of bases not matched to a gene: 6. The CDR3 protein is CASSIRGMRTEAFF. The CDR3 bases are TGTGCCAGTAGTATCAGGGGGATGAGGACTGAAGCTTTCTTT.

This clone was counted only a few times. V usage is TRBV7-2 and J usage is TRBJ2-2; TRBD2 agrees at 10 bases. This CDR3 has 15 residues. CDR1 SGHTA and CDR2 FQGNSA come from the germline V gene. Trimming took 2 bases from V and 5 from J; bases not matched to a gene: 2. The CDR3: CASSLQGLATGELFF. CDR3 sequence (DNA): TGTGCCAGCAGCTTACAGGGACTAGCGACCGGGGAGCTGTTTTTT.

The rearrangement joins TRBV28 to TRBJ2-5; TRBD1 matches 9 bases. From germline, CDR1 is MDHEN and CDR2 SYDVKM. CDR3 length equals 14 residues. V lost 9 bases to trimming and J lost 2 bases; unmatched junction nucleotides: 7. CDR3 nucleotides: TGTGCCAGGCTCCGGGACAGGGTACAAGAGACCCAGTACTTC. Protein: CARLRDRVQETQYF.

This sequence joins TRBV27 and TRBJ1-3; D is possibly TRBD1 (6 bases). Germline V gives CDR1 MNHEY, CDR2 SMNVEV (reference sequence). This CDR3 region has 15 residues. V dropped 6 bases and J dropped 6 bases, with 18 bases sitting between them. The DNA for the CDR3 is TGTGCCAGCAGAAAGAACTCCAGGGGAGCAAACACCATATATTTT. The encoded protein is CASRKNSRGANTIYF.

The chain carries TRBV7-9 and TRBJ1-3; D is unresolved. The V end was cut by 5 bases, the J end by 0 bases, with 11 bases between. The CDR3 length is 15 residues. Germline V gene sequence: CDR1 SEHNR, CDR2 FQNEAQ (reference sequence). CDR3 DNA sequence: TGTGCCAGCAGCGCCTCGGAGTTCTCTGGAAACACCATATATTTT. It codes for CASSASEFSGNTIYF.

The V and J genes are TRBV2 and TRBJ1-3, with D tentatively TRBD1 (6 bases). The V gene lost 4 bases and the J gene lost 9 bases, with 22 bases spanning the gap. The CDR3 runs 16 residues. Germline loops: CDR1 SNHLY, CDR2 FYNNEI. Written as DNA, the CDR3 is TGTGCCAGCAGTGGCGCCTATACAGGGCTCGAAGGCACCATATATTTT. Its translation: CASSGAYTGLEGTIYF.

The V gene is TRBV18, the J gene TRBJ1-4; tentative D call: TRBD1 (5 bases). The CDR3 is made up of 15 amino acids. Germline assignment: CDR1 KGHSH and CDR2 LQKENI. V lost 2 bases, J lost 8 bases, and 15 bases lay in between. CDR3 sequence reads: CASSPSAGRGEKLFF. DNA of the CDR3: TGTGCCAGCTCACCATCGGCAGGGAGAGGAGAAAAACTGTTTTTT.

V gene TRBV4-3 combines with J gene TRBJ2-7; no definite D call. Trimming took 1 base from V and 4 from J, leaving 8 bases between them. The CDR3 is made up of 13 amino acids. Germline V gene lookup returns CDR1 LGHNA and CDR2 YSLEER. CDR3 nucleotides: TGCGCCAGCAGCCAAGCCTTGGGTTACGAGCAGTACTTC. It translates to CASSQALGYEQYF.